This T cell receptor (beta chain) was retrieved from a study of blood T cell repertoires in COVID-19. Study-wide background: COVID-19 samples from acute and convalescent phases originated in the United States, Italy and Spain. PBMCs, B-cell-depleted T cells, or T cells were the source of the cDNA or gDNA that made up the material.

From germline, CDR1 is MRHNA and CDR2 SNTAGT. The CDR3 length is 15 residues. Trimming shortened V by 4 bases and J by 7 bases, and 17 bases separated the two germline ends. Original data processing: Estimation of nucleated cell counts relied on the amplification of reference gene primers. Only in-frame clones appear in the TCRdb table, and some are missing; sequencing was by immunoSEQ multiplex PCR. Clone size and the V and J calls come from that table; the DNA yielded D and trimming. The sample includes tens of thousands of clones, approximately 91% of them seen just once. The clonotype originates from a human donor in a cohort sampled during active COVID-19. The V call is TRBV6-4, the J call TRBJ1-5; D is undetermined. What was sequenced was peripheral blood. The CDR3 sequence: CASSVSAGREQPQHF. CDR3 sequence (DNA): TGTGCCAGCAGTGTAAGTGCCGGTAGGGAGCAGCCCCAGCATTTT.